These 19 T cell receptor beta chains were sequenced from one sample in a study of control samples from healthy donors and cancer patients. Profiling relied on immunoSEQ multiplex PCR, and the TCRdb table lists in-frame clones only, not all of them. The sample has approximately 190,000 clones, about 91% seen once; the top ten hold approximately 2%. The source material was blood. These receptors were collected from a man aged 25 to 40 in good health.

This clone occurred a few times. The CDR3 region is CAWGPQGNQPQHF. The CDR3 bases are TGTGCCTGGGGTCCACAGGGGAATCAGCCCCAGCATTTT. J is TRBJ1-5 and V is TRBV30, with 7 bases lining up with TRBD1. Unmatched junction bases numbered 5, after V lost 5 bases and J lost 4 bases. Germline V gene data show CDR1 as GTSNPN and CDR2 as SVGIG (reference sequence). The CDR3 is made up of 13 amino acids.

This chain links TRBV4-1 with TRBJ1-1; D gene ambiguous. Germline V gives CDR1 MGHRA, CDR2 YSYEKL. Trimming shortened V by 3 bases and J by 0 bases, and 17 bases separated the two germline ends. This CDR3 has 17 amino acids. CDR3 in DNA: TGCGCCAGCAGCCAGGTTGGGCAAATTCGAGTGAACACTGAAGCTTTCTTT. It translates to CASSQVGQIRVNTEAFF.

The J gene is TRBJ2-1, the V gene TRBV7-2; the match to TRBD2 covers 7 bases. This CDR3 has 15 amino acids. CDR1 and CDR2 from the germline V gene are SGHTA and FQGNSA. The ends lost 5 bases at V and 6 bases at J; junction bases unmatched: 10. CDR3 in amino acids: CASSQRLAVSNEQFF. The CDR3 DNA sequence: TGTGCCAGCAGCCAAAGACTAGCAGTGAGCAATGAGCAGTTCTTC.

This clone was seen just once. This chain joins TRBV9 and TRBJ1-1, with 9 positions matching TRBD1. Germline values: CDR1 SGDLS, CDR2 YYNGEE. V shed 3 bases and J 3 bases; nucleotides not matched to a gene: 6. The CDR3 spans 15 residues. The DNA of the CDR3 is TGTGCCAGCAGCGCCGGGACAGGGAAGGACACTGAAGCTTTCTTT. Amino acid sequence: CASSAGTGKDTEAFF.

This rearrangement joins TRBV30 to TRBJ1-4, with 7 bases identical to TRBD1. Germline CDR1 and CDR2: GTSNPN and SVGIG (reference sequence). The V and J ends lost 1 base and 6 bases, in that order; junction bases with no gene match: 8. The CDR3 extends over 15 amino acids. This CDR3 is CAWSGQGWNHEKLFF. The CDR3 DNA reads TGTGCCTGGAGTGGACAGGGATGGAACCATGAAAAACTGTTTTTT. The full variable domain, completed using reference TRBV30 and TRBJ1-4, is SQTIHQWPATLVQPVGSPLSLECTVEGTSNPNLYWYRQAAGRGLQLLFYSVGIGQISSEVPQNLSASRPQDRQFILSSKKLLLSDSGFYLCAWSGQGWNHEKLFFGSGTQLSVL.

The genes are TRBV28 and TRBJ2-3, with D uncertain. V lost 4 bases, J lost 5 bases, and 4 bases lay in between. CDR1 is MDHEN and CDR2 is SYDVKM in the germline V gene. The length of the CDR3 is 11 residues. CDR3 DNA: TGTGCCAGCAGTTATATAGATACGCAGTATTTT. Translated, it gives CASSYIDTQYF. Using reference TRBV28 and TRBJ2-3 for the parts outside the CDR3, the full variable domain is DVKVTQSSRYLVKRTGEKVFLECVQDMDHENMFWYRQDPGLGLRLIYFSYDVKMKEKGDIPEGYSVSREKKERFSLILESASTNQTSMYLCASSYIDTQYFGPGTRLTVL.

CDR3: CASSQGLGLGQFFGGLTQYF. The CDR3 bases are TGTGCCAGCAGCCAAGGCTTAGGGTTGGGACAGTTTTTCGGGGGACTCACGCAGTATTTT. This chain connects TRBV3-1 (or the pseudogene TRBV3-2) to TRBJ2-3; the D gene is possibly TRBD1 (7 bases). Looked up from germline, CDR1 is LGHDT and CDR2 is YNNKEL (reference sequence). The CDR3 consists of 20 residues. The V and J ends lost 1 base and 9 bases respectively, with 32 bases between them.

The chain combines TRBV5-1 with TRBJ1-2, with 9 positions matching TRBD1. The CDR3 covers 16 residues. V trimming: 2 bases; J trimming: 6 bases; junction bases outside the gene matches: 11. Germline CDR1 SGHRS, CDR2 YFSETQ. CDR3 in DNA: TGCGCCAGCAGCTTACCGAGCGGGACAGGGAACAATGGCTACACCTTC. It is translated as CASSLPSGTGNNGYTF.

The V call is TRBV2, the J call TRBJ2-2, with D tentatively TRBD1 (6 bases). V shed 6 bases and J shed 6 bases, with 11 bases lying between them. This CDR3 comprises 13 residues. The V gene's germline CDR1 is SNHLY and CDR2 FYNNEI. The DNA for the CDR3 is TGTGCCAGCAGGGGTACAGGGTCCGGGGAGCTGTTTTTT. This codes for CASRGTGSGELFF.

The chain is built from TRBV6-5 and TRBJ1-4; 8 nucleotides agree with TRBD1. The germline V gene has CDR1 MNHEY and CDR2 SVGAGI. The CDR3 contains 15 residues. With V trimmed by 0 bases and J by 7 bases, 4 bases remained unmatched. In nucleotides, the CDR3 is TGTGCCAGCAGTTACTCACCGGGACAGGCTGAAAAACTGTTTTTT. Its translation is CASSYSPGQAEKLFF.

CDR3 protein: CASSPTGGSGNTIYF. DNA for the CDR3: TGCGCCAGCAGCCCTACAGGGGGCTCTGGAAACACCATATATTTT. V and J are TRBV5-1 and TRBJ1-3; 8 bases line up with TRBD1. This CDR3 is built from 15 residues. CDR1 and CDR2 (germline): SGHRS, YFSETQ. J was trimmed by 0 bases and V by 4 bases; bases with no gene match: 3. Variable domain in full (rest from reference TRBV5-1 and TRBJ1-3): KAGVTQTPRYLIKTRGQQVTLSCSPISGHRSVSWYQQTPGQGLQFLFEYFSETQRNKGNFPGRFSGRQFSNSRSEMNVSTLELGDSALYLCASSPTGGSGNTIYFGEGSWLTVV.

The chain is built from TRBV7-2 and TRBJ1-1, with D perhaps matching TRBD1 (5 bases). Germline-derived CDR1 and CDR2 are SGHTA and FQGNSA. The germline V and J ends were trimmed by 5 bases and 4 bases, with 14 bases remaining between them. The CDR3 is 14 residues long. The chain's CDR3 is CASSTRDLVTEAFF. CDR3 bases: TGTGCCAGCAGCACTCGGGACCTTGTCACTGAAGCTTTCTTT.

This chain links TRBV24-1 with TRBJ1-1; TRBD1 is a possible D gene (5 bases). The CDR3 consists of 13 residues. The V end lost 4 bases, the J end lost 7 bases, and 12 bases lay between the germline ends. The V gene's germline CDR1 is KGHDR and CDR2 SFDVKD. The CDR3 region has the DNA TGTGCCACCAGTGACCGGACAACAAATGAAGCTTTCTTT. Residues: CATSDRTTNEAFF.

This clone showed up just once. This CDR3 reads CASSKGRRHDPYEQYF. The CDR3 DNA reads as TGTGCCAGCAGCAAAGGGCGGAGACACGACCCCTACGAGCAGTACTTC. This chain connects TRBV21-1 to TRBJ2-7. TRBV21-1 is marked as a pseudogene. This CDR3 region has 16 residues.

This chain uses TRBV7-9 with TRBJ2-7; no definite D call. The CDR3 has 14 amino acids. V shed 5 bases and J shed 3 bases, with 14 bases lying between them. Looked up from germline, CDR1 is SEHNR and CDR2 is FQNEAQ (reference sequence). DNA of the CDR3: TGTGCCAGCAGCAACCCGGCGCACAACTACGAGCAGTACTTC. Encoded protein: CASSNPAHNYEQYF.

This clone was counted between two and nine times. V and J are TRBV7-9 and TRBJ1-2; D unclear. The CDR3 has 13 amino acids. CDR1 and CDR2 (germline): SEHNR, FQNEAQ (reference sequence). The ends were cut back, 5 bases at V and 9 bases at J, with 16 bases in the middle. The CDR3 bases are TGTGCCAGCAGCCCCGGTCCGTCTAATAGCTACACCTTC. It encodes CASSPGPSNSYTF.

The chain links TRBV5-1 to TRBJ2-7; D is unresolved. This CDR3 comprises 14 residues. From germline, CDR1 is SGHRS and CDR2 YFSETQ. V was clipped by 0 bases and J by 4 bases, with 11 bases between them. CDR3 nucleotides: TGCGCCAGCAGCTTGGTTGCCCAGCAATACGAGCAGTACTTC. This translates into CASSLVAQQYEQYF.

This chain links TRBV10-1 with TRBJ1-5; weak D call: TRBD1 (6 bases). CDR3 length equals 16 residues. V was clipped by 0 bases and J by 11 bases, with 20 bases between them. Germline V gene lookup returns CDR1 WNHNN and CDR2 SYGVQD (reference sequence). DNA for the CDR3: TGCGCCAGCAGTGAGTCGAACAGGGTGGGTTTAAGGGCCCAGCATTTT. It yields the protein CASSESNRVGLRAQHF.

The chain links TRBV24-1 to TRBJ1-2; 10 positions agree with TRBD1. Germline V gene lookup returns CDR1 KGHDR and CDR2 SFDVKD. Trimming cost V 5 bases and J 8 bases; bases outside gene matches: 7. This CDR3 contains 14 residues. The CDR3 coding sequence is TGTGCCACCAGTGTTTCGGGACAGGGGAGCGGCTACACCTTC. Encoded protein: CATSVSGQGSGYTF.